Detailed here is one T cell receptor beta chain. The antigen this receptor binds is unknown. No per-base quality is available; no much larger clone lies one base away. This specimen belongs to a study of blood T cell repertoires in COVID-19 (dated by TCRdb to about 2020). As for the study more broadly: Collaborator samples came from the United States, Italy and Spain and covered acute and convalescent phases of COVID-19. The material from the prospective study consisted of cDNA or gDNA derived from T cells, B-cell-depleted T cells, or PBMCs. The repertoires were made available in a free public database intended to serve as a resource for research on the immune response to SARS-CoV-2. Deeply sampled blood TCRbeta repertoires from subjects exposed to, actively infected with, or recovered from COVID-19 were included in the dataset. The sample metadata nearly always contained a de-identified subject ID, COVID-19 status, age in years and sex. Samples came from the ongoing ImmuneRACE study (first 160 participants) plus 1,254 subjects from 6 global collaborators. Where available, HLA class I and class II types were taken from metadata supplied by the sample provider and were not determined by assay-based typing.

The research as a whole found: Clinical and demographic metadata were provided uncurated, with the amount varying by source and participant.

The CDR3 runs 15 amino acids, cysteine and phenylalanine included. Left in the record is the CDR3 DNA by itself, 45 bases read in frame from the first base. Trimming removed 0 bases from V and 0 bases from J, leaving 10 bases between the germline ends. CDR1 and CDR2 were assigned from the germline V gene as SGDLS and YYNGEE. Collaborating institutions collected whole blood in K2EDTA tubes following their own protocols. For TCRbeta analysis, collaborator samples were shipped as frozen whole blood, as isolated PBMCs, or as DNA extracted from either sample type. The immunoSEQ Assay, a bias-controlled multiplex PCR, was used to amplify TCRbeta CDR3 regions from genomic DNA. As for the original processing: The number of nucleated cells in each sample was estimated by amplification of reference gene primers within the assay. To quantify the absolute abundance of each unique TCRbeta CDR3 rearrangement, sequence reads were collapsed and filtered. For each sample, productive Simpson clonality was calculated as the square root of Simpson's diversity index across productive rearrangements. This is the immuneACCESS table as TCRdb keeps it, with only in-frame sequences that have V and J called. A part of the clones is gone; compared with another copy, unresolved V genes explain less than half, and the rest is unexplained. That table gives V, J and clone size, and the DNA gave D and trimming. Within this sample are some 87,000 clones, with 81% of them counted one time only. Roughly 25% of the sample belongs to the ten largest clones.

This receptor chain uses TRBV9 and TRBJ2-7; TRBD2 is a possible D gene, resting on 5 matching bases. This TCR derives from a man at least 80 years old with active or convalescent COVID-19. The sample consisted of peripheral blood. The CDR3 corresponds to CASSVGSGSSYEQYF. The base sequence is TGTGCCAGCAGCGTAGGGAGCGGAAGCTCCTACGAGCAGTACTTC.